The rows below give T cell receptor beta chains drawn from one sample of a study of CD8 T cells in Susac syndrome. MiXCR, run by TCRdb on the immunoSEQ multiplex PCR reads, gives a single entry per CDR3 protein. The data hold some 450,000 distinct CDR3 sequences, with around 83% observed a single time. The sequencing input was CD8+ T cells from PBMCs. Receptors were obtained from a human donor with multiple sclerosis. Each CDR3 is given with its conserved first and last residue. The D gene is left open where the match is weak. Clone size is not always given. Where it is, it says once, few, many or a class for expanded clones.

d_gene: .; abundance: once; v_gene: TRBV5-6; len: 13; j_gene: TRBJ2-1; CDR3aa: CASFIRGPNEQFF; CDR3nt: TGTGCCAGCTTTATAAGGGGTCCTAATGAGCAGTTCTTC
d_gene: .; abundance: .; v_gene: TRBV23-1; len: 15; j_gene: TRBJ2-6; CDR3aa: CASSPRLPGANVLTF; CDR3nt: TGCGCCAGCAGTCCACGGCTCCCTGGGGCCAACGTCCTGACTTTC
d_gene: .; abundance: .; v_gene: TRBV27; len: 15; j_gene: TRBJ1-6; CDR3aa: CASSQIGGQDSPLHF; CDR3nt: TGTGCCAGCAGCCAAATAGGGGGTCAGGATTCACCCCTCCACTTT
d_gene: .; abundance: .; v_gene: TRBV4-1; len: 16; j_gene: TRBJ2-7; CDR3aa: CASSQVLSAGVDEQYF; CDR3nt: TGCGCCAGCAGCCAAGTTCTTTCGGCAGGGGTGGACGAGCAGTACTTC
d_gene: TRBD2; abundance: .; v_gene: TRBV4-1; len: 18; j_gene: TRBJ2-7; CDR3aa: CASSQDIFRVAGDYEQYF; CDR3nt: TGCGCCAGCAGCCAAGATATATTTCGAGTAGCGGGGGACTACGAGCAGTACTTC
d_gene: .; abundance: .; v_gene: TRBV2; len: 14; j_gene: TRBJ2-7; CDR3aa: CASSDTGGYYEQYF; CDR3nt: TGTGCCAGCAGTGACACGGGGGGCTACTACGAGCAGTACTTC
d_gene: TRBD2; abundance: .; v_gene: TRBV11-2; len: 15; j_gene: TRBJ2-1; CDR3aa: CASSLTSGGADEQFF; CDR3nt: TGTGCCAGCAGCTTGACTAGCGGGGGGGCTGATGAGCAGTTCTTC
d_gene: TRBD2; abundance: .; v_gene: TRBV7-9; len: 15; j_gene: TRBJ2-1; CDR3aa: CASSPGTSPSDEQFF; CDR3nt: TGTGCCAGCAGCCCGGGGACTAGCCCGAGCGATGAGCAGTTCTTC
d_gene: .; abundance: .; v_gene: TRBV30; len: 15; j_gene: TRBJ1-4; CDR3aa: CAWSVGGATNEKLFF; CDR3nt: TGTGCCTGGAGTGTTGGGGGAGCAACTAATGAAAAACTGTTTTTT
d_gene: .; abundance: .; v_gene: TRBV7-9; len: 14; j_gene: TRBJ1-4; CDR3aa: CASSSREADEKLFF; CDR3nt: TGTGCCAGCAGCTCCCGAGAGGCAGACGAAAAACTGTTTTTT
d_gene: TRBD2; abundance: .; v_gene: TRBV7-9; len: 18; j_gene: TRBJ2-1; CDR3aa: CASNYPRGSSGPYNEQFF; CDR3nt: TGTGCCAGCAACTACCCGCGGGGGAGTAGCGGCCCCTACAATGAGCAGTTCTTC
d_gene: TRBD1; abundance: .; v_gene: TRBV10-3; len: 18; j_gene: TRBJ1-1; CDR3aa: CAISEYYRSTGGGTEAFF; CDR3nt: TGTGCCATCAGTGAGTATTACCGGTCAACAGGGGGAGGAACTGAAGCTTTCTTT
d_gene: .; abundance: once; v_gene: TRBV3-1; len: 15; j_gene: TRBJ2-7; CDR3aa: CASCQRRPVPSEQYF; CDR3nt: TGTGCCAGCTGCCAGAGGAGACCTGTCCCTAGCGAGCAGTACTTC
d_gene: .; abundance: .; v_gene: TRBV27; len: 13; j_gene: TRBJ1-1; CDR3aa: CASSLGSIAEAFF; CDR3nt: TGTGCCAGCAGTTTGGGGTCTATCGCTGAAGCTTTCTTT
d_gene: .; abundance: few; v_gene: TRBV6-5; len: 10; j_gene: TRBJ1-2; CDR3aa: CASGGLGYTF; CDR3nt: TGTGCCAGCGGAGGGTTAGGCTACACCTTC
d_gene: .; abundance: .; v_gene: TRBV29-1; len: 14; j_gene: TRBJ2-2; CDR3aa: CSVEVPLVSGELFF; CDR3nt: TGCAGCGTTGAAGTTCCACTAGTATCGGGGGAGCTGTTTTTT
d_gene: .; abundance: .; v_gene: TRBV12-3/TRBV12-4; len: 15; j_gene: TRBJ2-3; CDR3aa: CASSLGYLKTDTQYF; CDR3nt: TGTGCCAGCAGTTTAGGGTACTTGAAGACAGATACGCAGTATTTT
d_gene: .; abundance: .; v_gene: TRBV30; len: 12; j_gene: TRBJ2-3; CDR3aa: CASRWAEGTQYF; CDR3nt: TGTGCCTCCCGGTGGGCGGAGGGTACGCAGTATTTT
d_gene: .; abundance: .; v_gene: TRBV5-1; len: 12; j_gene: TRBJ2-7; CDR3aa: CASSSDTFEQYF; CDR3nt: TGCGCCAGCAGCTCGGACACTTTCGAGCAGTACTTC
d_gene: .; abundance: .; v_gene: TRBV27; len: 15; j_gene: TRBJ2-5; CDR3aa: CASSKISGPQETQYF; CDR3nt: TGTGCCAGCAGTAAAATATCCGGGCCGCAAGAGACCCAGTACTTC
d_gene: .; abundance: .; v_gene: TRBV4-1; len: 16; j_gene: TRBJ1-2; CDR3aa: CASSQEGGTHSYGYTF; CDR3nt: TGCGCCAGCAGCCAAGAGGGCGGGACCCACTCATATGGCTACACCTTC
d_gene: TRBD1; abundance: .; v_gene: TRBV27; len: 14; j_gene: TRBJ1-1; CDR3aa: CASSPGTAIPEAFF; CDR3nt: TGTGCCAGCAGCCCCGGGACAGCCATCCCTGAAGCTTTCTTT
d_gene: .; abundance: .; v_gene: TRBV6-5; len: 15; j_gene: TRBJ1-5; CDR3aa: CASSYSGSGNQPQHF; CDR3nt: TGTGCCAGCAGTTACTCTGGTAGCGGCAATCAGCCCCAGCATTTT
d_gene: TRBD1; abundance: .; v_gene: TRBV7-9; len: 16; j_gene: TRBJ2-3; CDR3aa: CASSSVGQGATDTQYF; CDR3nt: TGTGCCAGCAGCTCCGTGGGACAGGGGGCAACAGATACGCAGTATTTT
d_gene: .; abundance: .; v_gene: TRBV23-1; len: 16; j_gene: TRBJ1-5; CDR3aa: CASSPERVFWNQPQHF; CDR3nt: TGCGCCAGCAGCCCAGAAAGGGTTTTTTGGAATCAGCCCCAGCATTTT
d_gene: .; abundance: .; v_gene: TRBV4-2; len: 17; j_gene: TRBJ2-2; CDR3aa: CASSQDSQEGNTGELFF; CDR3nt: TGTGCCAGCAGCCAAGACTCTCAGGAGGGGAACACCGGGGAGCTGTTTTTT
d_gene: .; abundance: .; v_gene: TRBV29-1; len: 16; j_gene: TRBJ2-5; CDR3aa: CSVEGLDALFEETQYF; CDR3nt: TGCAGCGTTGAAGGTCTGGACGCCCTATTCGAAGAGACCCAGTACTTC
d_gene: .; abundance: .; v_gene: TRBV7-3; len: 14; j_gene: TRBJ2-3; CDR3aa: CASSPLGESDTQYF; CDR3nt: TGTGCCAGCAGCCCTTTGGGGGAGTCGGATACGCAGTATTTT
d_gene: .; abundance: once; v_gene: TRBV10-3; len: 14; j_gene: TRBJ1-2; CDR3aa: CAISESTGYYGYTF; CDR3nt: TGTGCCATCAGTGAGTCGACAGGCTACTATGGCTACACCTTC
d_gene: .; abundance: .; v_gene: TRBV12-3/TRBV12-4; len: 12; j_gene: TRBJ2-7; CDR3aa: CASTDGAYEQYF; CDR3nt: TGTGCCAGCACAGACGGTGCCTACGAGCAGTACTTC
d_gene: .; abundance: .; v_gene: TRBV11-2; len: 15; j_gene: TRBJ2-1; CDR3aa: CASSLISQGNNEQFF; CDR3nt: TGTGCCAGCAGCTTAATAAGCCAGGGAAACAATGAGCAGTTCTTC
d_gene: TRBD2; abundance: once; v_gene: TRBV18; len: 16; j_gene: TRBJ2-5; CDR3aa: CASSPPRSGGPETQYF; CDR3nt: TGTGCCAGCTCACCACCGAGATCGGGGGGACCGGAGACCCAGTACTTC
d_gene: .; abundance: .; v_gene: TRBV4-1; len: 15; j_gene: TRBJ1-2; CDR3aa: CASSQGVGASYGYTF; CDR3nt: TGCGCCAGCAGCCAAGGGGTGGGGGCCTCCTATGGCTACACCTTC
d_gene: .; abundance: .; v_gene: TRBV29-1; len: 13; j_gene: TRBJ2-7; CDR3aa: CSVETEGPYEQYF; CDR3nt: TGCAGCGTTGAGACGGAGGGACCTTACGAGCAGTACTTC
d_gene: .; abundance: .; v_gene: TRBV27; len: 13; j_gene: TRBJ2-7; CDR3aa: CASSFRPSYEQYF; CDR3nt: TGTGCCAGCAGTTTTAGGCCATCCTACGAGCAGTACTTC
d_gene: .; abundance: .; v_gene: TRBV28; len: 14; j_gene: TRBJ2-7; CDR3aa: CASSWTSGPYEQYF; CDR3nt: TGTGCCAGCAGCTGGACATCCGGACCCTACGAGCAGTACTTC
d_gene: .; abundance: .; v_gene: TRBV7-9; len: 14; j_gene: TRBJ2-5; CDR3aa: CASSSKLNQETQYF; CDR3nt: TGTGCCAGCAGCTCCAAACTTAATCAAGAGACCCAGTACTTC
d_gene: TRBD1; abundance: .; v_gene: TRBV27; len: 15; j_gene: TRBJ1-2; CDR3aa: CASSPGQGRDYGYTF; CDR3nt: TGTGCCAGCAGTCCTGGACAGGGTAGGGACTATGGCTACACCTTC
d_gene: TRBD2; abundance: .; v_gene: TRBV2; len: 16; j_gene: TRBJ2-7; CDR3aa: CASQTTLGTSAYEQYF; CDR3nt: TGTGCCAGTCAAACCACCCTAGGGACTAGCGCTTACGAGCAGTACTTC
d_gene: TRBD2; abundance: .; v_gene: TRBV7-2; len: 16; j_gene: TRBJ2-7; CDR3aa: CASSLTSGGLSYEQYF; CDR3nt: TGTGCCAGCAGCTTAACTAGCGGGGGCCTCTCCTACGAGCAGTACTTC
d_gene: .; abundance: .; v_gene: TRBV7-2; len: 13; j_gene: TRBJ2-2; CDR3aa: CASSLPFPGELFF; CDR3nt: TGTGCCAGCAGCTTACCCTTTCCCGGGGAGCTGTTTTTT
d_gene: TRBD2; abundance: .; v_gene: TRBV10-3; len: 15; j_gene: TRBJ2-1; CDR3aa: CAITIAGGPVNEQFF; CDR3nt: TGTGCCATCACCATAGCGGGGGGGCCGGTCAATGAGCAGTTCTTC
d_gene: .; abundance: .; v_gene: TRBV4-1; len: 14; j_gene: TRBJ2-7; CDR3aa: CASSQEAVFHEQYF; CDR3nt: TGCGCCAGCAGCCAAGAGGCAGTTTTCCACGAGCAGTACTTC
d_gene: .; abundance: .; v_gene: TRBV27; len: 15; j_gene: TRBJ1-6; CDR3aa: CASSTFQGSNSPLHF; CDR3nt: TGTGCCAGCAGTACCTTTCAGGGGAGTAATTCACCCCTCCACTTT
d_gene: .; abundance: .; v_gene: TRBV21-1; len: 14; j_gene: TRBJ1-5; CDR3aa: CASSKEQGCQPQHF; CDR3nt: TGTGCCAGCAGCAAAGAACAGGGTTGTCAGCCCCAGCATTTT
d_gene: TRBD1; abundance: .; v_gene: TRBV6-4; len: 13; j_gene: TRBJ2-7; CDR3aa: CASSETGAHEQYF; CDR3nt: TGTGCCAGCAGTGAGACAGGGGCCCACGAGCAGTACTTC
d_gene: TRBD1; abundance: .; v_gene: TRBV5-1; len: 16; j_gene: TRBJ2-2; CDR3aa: CASSSGTGVDTGELFF; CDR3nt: TGCGCCAGCAGCTCGGGGACAGGGGTAGACACCGGGGAGCTGTTTTTT
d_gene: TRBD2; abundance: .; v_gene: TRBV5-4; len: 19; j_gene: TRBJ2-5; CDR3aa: CASRLIVAGTSGLMETQYF; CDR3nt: TGTGCCAGCAGACTAATCGTCGCCGGGACTAGCGGGCTGATGGAGACCCAGTACTTC
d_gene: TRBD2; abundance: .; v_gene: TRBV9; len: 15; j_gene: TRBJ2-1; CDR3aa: CASSVFASGTNEQFF; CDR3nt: TGTGCCAGCAGCGTTTTCGCTAGCGGGACCAATGAGCAGTTCTTC
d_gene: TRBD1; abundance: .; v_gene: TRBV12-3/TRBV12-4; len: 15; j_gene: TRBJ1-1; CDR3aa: CASSSWTGENTEAFF; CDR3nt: TGTGCCAGCAGCTCTTGGACAGGGGAGAACACTGAAGCTTTCTTT
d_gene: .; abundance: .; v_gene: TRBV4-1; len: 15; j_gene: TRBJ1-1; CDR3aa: CASSQATPGWTEAFF; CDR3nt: TGCGCCAGCAGCCAAGCCACGCCGGGATGGACTGAAGCTTTCTTT
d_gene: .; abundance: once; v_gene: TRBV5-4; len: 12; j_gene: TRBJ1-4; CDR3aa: CASSSGGEKLFF; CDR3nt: TGTGCCAGCAGCTCCGGGGGGGAAAAACTGTTTTTT
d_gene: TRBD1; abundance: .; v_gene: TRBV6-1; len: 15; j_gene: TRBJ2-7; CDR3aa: CASSEIGTGGYEQYF; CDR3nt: TGTGCCAGCAGTGAAATCGGGACAGGGGGCTACGAGCAGTACTTC